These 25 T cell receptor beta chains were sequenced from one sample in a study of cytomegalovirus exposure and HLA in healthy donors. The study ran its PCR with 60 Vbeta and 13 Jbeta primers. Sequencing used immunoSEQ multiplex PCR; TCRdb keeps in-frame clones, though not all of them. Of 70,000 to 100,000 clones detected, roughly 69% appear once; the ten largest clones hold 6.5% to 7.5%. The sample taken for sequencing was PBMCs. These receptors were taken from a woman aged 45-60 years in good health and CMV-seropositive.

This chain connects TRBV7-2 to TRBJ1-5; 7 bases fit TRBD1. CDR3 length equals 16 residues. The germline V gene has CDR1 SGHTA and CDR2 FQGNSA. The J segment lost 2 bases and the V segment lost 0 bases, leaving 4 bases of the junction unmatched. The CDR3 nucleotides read TGTGCCAGCAGCTTAGCGACAGGGCTTGGCAATCAGCCCCAGCATTTT. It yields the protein CASSLATGLGNQPQHF.

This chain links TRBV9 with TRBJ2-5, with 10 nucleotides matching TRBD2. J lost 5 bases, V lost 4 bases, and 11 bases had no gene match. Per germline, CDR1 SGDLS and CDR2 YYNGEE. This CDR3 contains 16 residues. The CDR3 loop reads CASSLMSGGARETQYF. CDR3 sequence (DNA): TGTGCCAGCAGCCTTATGAGCGGGGGGGCTCGGGAGACCCAGTACTTC.

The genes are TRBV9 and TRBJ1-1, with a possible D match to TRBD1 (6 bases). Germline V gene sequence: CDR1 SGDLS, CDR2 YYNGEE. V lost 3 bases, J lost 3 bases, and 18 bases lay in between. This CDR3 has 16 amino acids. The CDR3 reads CASSAPRGGLDTEAFF. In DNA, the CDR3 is TGTGCCAGCAGCGCGCCCAGGGGCGGATTGGACACTGAAGCTTTCTTT.

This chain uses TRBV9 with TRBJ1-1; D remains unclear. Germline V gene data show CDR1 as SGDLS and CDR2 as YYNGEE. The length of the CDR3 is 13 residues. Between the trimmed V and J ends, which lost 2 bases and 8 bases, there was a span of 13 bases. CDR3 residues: CASSVVSGLEAFF. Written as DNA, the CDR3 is TGTGCCAGCAGCGTCGTATCAGGTTTAGAAGCTTTCTTT. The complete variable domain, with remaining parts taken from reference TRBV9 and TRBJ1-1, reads DSGVTQTPKHLITATGQRVTLRCSPRSGDLSVYWYQQSLDQGLQFLIQYYNGEERAKGNILERFSAQQFPDLHSELNLSSLELGDSALYFCASSVVSGLEAFFGQGTRLTVV.

This CDR3 is CASSQDRSGTGNTEAFF. The CDR3 DNA reads TGCGCCAGCAGCCAAGATAGGTCGGGGACAGGAAACACTGAAGCTTTCTTT. V usage is TRBV4-1 and J usage is TRBJ1-1; 8 bases are a match to TRBD1. Germline CDR1 MGHRA, CDR2 YSYEKL. V dropped 0 bases and J dropped 2; count of bases not matched to a gene: 8. CDR3 size: 17 residues.

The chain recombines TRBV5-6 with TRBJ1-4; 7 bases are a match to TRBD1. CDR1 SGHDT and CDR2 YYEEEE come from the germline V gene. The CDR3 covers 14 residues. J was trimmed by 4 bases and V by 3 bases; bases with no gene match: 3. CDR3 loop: CASSWGQINEKLFF. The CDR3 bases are TGTGCCAGCAGCTGGGGACAGATTAATGAAAAACTGTTTTTT.

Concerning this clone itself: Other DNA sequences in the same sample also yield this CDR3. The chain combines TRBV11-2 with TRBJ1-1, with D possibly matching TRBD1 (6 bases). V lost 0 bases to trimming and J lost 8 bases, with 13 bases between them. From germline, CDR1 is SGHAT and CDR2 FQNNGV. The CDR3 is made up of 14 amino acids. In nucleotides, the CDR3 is TGTGCCAGCAGCTTAGATTGGCAGGGGACCGAAGCTTTCTTT. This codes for CASSLDWQGTEAFF. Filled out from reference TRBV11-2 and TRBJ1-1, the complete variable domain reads EAGVAQSPRYKIIEKRQSVAFWCNPISGHATLYWYQQILGQGPKLLIQFQNNGVVDDSQLPKDRFSAERLKGVDSTLKIQPAKLEDSAVYLCASSLDWQGTEAFFGQGTRLTVV.

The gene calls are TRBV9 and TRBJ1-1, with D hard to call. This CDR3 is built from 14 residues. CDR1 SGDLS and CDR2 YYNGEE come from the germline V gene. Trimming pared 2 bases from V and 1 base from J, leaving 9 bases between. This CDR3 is CASSVMTGNTEAFF. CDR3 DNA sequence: TGTGCCAGCAGCGTTATGACGGGGAACACTGAAGCTTTCTTT.

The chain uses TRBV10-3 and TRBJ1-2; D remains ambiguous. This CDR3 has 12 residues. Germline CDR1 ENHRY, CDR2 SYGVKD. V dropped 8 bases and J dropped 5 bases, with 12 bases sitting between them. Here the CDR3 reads CAIRGAGYGYTF. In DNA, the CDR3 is TGTGCCATCCGAGGTGCTGGGTATGGCTACACCTTC.

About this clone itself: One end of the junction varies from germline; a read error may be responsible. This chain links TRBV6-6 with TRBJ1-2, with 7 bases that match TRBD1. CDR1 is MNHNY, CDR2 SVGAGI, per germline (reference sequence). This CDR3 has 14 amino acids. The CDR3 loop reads CASSRGQPVREAFF. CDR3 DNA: TGTGCCAGCAGTCGGGGACAGCCGGTTAGGGAAGCTTTTTTC.

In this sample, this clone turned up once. CDR3 in amino acids: CASSSRQGVGYEQFF. The CDR3 DNA sequence: TGTGCCAGCAGCTCCAGACAGGGCGTCGGTTATGAGCAGTTCTTC. The rearrangement uses TRBV7-9 and TRBJ2-1; TRBD1 matches at 7 bases. The CDR3 has 15 amino acids. The germline gives CDR1 SEHNR, CDR2 FQNEAQ (reference sequence). V shed 4 bases, J shed 8 bases, and the junction held 11 bases outside the gene matches.

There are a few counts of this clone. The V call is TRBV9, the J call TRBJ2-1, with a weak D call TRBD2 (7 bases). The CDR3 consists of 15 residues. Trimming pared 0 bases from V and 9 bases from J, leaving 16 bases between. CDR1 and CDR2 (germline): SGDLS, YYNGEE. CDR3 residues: CASSVGGGPGTEQFF. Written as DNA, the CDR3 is TGTGCCAGCAGCGTAGGGGGGGGGCCTGGCACTGAGCAGTTCTTC.

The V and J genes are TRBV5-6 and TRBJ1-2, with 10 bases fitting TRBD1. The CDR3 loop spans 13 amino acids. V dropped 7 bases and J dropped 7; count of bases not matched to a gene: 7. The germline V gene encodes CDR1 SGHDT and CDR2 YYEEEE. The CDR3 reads CASRRTGGFGYTF. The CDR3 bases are TGTGCCAGCCGCCGGACAGGGGGATTTGGCTACACCTTC.

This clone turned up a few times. CDR3 amino acids: CASRKRSGGRGYTF. Written as DNA, the CDR3 is TGTGCCAGCAGAAAAAGATCCGGGGGTAGGGGCTACACCTTC. The chain employs TRBV28 and TRBJ1-2; D possibly corresponds to TRBD1 (5 bases). The CDR3 spans 14 residues. The germline V gene has CDR1 MDHEN and CDR2 SYDVKM. The V end lost 6 bases, the J end lost 8 bases, and 19 bases lay between the germline ends.

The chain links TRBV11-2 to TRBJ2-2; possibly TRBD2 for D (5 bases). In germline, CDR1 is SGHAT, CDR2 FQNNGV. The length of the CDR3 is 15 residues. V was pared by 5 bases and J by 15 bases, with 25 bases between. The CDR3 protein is CASSPSYEGFEELFF. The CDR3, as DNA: TGTGCCAGCAGCCCGTCCTACGAGGGCTTTGAGGAATTGTTTTTT.

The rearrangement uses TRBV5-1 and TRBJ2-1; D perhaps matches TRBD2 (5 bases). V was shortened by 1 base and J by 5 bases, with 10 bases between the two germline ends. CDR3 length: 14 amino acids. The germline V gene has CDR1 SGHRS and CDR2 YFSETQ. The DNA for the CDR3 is TGCGCCAGCAGCTTGACCGGGGAGAACAATGAGCAGTTCTTC. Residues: CASSLTGENNEQFF.

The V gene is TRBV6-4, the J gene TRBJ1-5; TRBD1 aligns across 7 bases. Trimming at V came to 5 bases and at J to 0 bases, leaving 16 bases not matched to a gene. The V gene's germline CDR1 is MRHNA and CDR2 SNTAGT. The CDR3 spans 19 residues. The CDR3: CASSFSRDRGYYSNQPQHF. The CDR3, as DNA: TGTGCCAGCAGTTTTTCCCGGGACAGAGGGTACTATAGCAATCAGCCCCAGCATTTT.

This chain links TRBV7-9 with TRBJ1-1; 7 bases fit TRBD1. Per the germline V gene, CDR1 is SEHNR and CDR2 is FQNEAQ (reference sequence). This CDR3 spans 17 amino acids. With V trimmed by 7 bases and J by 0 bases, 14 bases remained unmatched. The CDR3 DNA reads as TGTGCCAGCACAGGAAATTACAGGGGTTTTATGAACACTGAAGCTTTCTTT. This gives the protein CASTGNYRGFMNTEAFF.

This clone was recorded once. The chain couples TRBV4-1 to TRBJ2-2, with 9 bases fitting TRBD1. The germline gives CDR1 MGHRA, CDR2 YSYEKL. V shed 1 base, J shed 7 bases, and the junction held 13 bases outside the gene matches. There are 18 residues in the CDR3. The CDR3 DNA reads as TGCGCCAGCAGCCAAGGGGAGCGCACAGGGGGCGGTGGCGGGGAGCTGTTTTTT. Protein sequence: CASSQGERTGGGGGELFF.

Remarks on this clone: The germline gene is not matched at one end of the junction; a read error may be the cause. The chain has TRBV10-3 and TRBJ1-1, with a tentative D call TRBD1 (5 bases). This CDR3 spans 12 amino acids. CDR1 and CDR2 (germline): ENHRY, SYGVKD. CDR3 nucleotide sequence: TGTGCCATCAATGGGGGGAACGCTGAAGCTTTCTTT. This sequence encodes CAINGGNAEAFF.

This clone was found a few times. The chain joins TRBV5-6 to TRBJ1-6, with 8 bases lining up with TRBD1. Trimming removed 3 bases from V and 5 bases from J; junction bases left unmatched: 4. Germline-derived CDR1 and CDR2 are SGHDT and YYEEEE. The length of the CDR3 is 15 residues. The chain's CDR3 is CASSYPGQDNSPLHF. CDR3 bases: TGTGCCAGCAGCTATCCGGGACAGGATAATTCACCCCTCCACTTT.

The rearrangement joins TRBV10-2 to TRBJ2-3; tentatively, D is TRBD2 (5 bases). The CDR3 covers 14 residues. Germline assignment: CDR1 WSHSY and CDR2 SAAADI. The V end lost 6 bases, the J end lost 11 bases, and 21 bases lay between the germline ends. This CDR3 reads CASRGGLAPIGQYF. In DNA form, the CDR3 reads TGCGCCAGCAGAGGCGGGCTCGCCCCTATTGGGCAGTATTTT.

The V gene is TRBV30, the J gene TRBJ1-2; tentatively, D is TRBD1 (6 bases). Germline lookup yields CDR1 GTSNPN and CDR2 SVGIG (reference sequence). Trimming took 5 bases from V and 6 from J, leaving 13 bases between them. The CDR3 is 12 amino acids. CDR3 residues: CAWARQVDGYTF. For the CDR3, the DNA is TGTGCCTGGGCGCGACAGGTGGATGGCTACACCTTC.

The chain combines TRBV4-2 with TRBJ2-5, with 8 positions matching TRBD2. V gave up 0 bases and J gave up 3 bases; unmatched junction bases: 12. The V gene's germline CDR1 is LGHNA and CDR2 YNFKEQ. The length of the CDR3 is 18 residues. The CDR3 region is CASSQDRAGGGFEETQYF. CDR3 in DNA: TGTGCCAGCAGCCAAGATCGGGCGGGCGGGGGGTTTGAAGAGACCCAGTACTTC.

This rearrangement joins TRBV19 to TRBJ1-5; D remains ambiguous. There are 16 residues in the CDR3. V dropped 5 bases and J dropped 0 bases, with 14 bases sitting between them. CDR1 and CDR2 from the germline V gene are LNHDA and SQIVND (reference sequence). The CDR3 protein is CASSSTTDFSNQPQHF. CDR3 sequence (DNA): TGTGCCAGTAGTTCCACCACGGACTTTAGCAATCAGCCCCAGCATTTT.